This TCR beta chain comes out of a study of beta chain features in type 1 diabetes. General study findings and limits: When Type 1 diabetes patients were examined, their TCRB CDR3s proved moderately but significantly shorter in all four CD4+ subsets. More deletions and fewer insertions at VDJ junctions were found in patients with type 1 diabetes.

Germline V gene sequence: CDR1 MNHEY, CDR2 SMNVEV (reference sequence). This CDR3 has 12 amino acids. Every isolated RNA sample was fully reverse transcribed, so sequencing captured expressed TCRB transcripts. The assay was immunoSEQ multiplex PCR, and TCRdb's table has in-frame clones only and misses some. The sample records some 500,000 clones, approximately 10% being singletons. Only a few counts were recorded for this clone. Its antigen is unidentified. A sort by CD45RO/CCR7/CD25/CD127/CD95/CD27 yielded CD4+ naive, central memory, regulatory and stem cell-like memory cells. Sequencing used naive CD4+ T cells from blood. This clonotype was sampled from a woman under 30 in good health. The chain combines TRBV27 with TRBJ2-7; the match to TRBD1 covers 10 bases. CDR3 protein: CGGQGVTYEQYV. CDR3 nucleotides: TGTGGTGGACAGGGGGTCACCTACGAGCAGTACGTC.